This T cell receptor (beta chain) was captured in a study of T cell responses to AZD1222 COVID-19 vaccine. Overall study: Doses given second, at about 4 or about 12 weeks, were pooled. Study-wide results and caveats: Breadth and depth of Spike-specific TCRs rose after two AZD1222 doses. White British people made up most donors, females outnumbered males, and clonal diversity was possibly underestimated. Among vaccine-associated CD4 TCRs, coverage spanned spike, with dominance at 160-218 and 743-854.

This CDR3 comprises 14 residues. The germline V gene encodes CDR1 SGDLS and CDR2 YYNGEE. The trim removed 5 bases at V and 1 base at J, leaving 4 bases unmatched. Only in-frame clones appear in the TCRdb table, and some are missing; sequencing was by immunoSEQ multiplex PCR. The sample has roughly 100,000 clones; roughly 87% are singletons. In the case of this clone: Antigen specificity is unknown.

This clonotype was sampled from an adult in good health. This rearrangement joins TRBV9 to TRBJ1-1; 8 positions agree with TRBD1. Sequencing used peripheral blood, obtained on day 0 of AZD1222 vaccination. CDR3 loop: CASRFTGGNTEAFF. The DNA of the CDR3 is TGTGCCAGCAGATTCACAGGGGGGAACACTGAAGCTTTCTTT.